This entry lists 3 T cell receptor beta chains sequenced from one sample in a study of cytomegalovirus exposure and HLA in healthy donors. PCR employed 60 Vbeta and 13 Jbeta primers. Method: immunoSEQ multiplex PCR; TCRdb's copy keeps in-frame clones and lacks some. The data show roughly 150,000 clones, 60% to 80% seen once. Sequences were obtained from PBMCs. The source is a woman aged 40 to 55 in good health and CMV-seronegative.

The chain couples TRBV28 to TRBJ2-3, with TRBD1 identical over 9 bases. Germline CDR1 reads MDHEN; CDR2 reads SYDVKM. Trimming cost V 5 bases and J 6 bases; bases outside gene matches: 9. The CDR3 consists of 15 residues. The CDR3 sequence: CASSLPGQGADTQYF. In nucleotides, the CDR3 is TGTGCCAGCAGTCTGCCGGGACAGGGTGCCGATACGCAGTATTTT.

The chain links TRBV7-9 to TRBJ1-2, with 8 bases aligning to TRBD1. The CDR3 length is 13 residues. Looked up from germline, CDR1 is SEHNR and CDR2 is FQNEAQ (reference sequence). The V and J ends lost 1 base and 8 bases, in that order; junction bases with no gene match: 3. The DNA of the CDR3 is TGTGCCAGCAGCTTAGAAACAGGGGGAGGCTACACCTTC. Its translation is CASSLETGGGYTF.

The V call is TRBV6-1, the J call TRBJ1-2, with 7 positions matching TRBD1. Germline values: CDR1 MNHNS, CDR2 SASEGT. V lost 7 bases, J lost 2 bases, and 7 bases stayed unmatched. The CDR3 is made up of 14 amino acids. The CDR3 nucleotides read TGTGCCAGCACTCCGGGACAGCTAAACTATGGCTACACCTTC. It translates to CASTPGQLNYGYTF.